Presented here are 25 T cell receptor beta chains from one specimen sequenced in a study of blood T cell repertoires in COVID-19. Profiled with immunoSEQ multiplex PCR; TCRdb holds only in-frame clones, not every one. The table shows 120,000 to 150,000 clones, with roughly 81% occurring only once. Sequencing was carried out using peripheral blood. The receptors here all came from a human donor with acute or convalescent COVID-19. The donor label of this sample is uncertain.

The chain employs TRBV3-1 (or the pseudogene TRBV3-2) and TRBJ2-1, with a tentative D call TRBD2 (5 bases). Between the trimmed V and J ends, which lost 1 base and 6 bases, there was a span of 7 bases. The CDR3 length is 13 residues. Germline V gene data show CDR1 as LGHDT and CDR2 as YNNKEL (reference sequence). The CDR3 loop reads CASSQVSGNEQFF. CDR3 nucleotides: TGTGCCAGCAGCCAAGTGAGCGGCAATGAGCAGTTCTTC.

This clone was observed a handful of times. The chain has TRBV19 and TRBJ1-5; possibly TRBD1 for D (6 bases). CDR1 and CDR2 from the germline V gene are LNHDA and SQIVND (reference sequence). Trimming removed 8 bases from V and 0 bases from J, with 20 bases in between. CDR3 length: 17 amino acids. CDR3 loop: CASSTTGSVYSNQPQHF. The CDR3 DNA reads as TGTGCCAGTTCTACAACAGGGTCGGTATATAGCAATCAGCCCCAGCATTTT.

The rearrangement links TRBV2 to TRBJ1-4; no definite D call. The CDR3 length is 14 residues. Trimming shortened V by 3 bases and J by 8 bases, and 13 bases separated the two germline ends. Germline CDR1 SNHLY, CDR2 FYNNEI. The CDR3 here is CASSDWQEEEKLFF. CDR3 coding DNA: TGTGCCAGCAGTGATTGGCAGGAGGAGGAAAAACTGTTTTTT.

The chain employs TRBV30 and TRBJ1-4; D is undetermined. V was pared by 3 bases and J by 8 bases, with 16 bases between. This CDR3 contains 14 residues. The germline V gene encodes CDR1 GTSNPN and CDR2 SVGIG (reference sequence). The CDR3 region is CAWSHLGSGEKLFF. CDR3 coding DNA: TGTGCCTGGAGCCACCTCGGGTCGGGGGAAAAACTGTTTTTT.

This clone came up a few times. The chain combines TRBV12-3 or TRBV12-4 with TRBJ1-2, with 7 bases identical to TRBD1. This CDR3 has 13 amino acids. J was trimmed by 8 bases and V by 3 bases; bases with no gene match: 6. CDR3 coding DNA: TGTGCCAGCAGTTTCCGCAGGGGGGAAGGCTACACCTTC. As protein: CASSFRRGEGYTF.

The chain couples TRBV19 to TRBJ2-4; D might be TRBD2 (7 bases). Trimming removed 5 bases at V and 6 bases at J, with 20 bases between. The CDR3 is 16 residues long. Per the germline V gene, CDR1 is LNHDA and CDR2 is SQIVND (reference sequence). This CDR3 reads CASSPRGGGVRNIQYF. As DNA, the CDR3 is TGTGCCAGTAGTCCGCGAGGGGGAGGGGTTAGAAACATTCAGTACTTC.

The chain recombines TRBV10-3 with TRBJ2-7; 10 bases are a match to TRBD1. The CDR3 is 13 amino acids. V was clipped by 4 bases and J by 6 bases; unmatched bases: 3. Germline CDR1 and CDR2: ENHRY and SYGVKD. This CDR3 is CAISAGTGAEQYF. The DNA of the CDR3 is TGTGCCATCAGTGCTGGGACAGGGGCCGAGCAGTACTTC.

V usage is TRBV7-6 and J usage is TRBJ2-3; TRBD2 matches at 11 bases. The CDR3 is made up of 15 amino acids. J was trimmed by 4 bases and V by 4 bases; bases with no gene match: 4. Germline values: CDR1 SGHVS, CDR2 FNYEAQ. The CDR3 DNA sequence: TGTGCCAGCAGCTCCTCGGGACTAGCGGCAGATACGCAGTATTTT. As protein: CASSSSGLAADTQYF.

This clone was observed once. The chain couples TRBV6-5 to TRBJ1-2; a possible D gene is TRBD1 (5 bases). V was shortened by 8 bases and J by 6 bases, with 19 bases between the two germline ends. Germline CDR1 reads MNHEY; CDR2 reads SVGAGI. The CDR3 totals 14 residues. CDR3 DNA sequence: TGTGCCAGCGCTACCTCGGGGGGGTGGGATGGCTACACCTTC. Translated, it gives CASATSGGWDGYTF.

The chain links TRBV6-5 to TRBJ2-2; the D is unclear. The V gene lost 3 bases and the J gene lost 6 bases, with 8 bases spanning the gap. CDR3 length: 13 amino acids. Germline CDR1 reads MNHEY; CDR2 reads SVGAGI. CDR3: CASSYLGAGELFF. CDR3 nucleotides: TGTGCCAGCAGTTATTTAGGAGCCGGGGAGCTGTTTTTT.

V and J are TRBV23-1 and TRBJ2-4; 12 bases map to TRBD1. TRBV23-1 qualifies as an ORF whose function is uncertain. Germline trimming cut 4 bases from V and 8 bases from J; bases unmatched to any gene: 6. The CDR3 has 15 amino acids. The CDR3 spells CASSPGQGASYIQYF. The CDR3, as DNA: TGCGCCAGCAGTCCGGGACAGGGGGCGTCGTACATTCAGTACTTC.

The rearrangement links TRBV6-2 or TRBV6-3 to TRBJ1-5; D possibly corresponds to TRBD1 (6 bases). The CDR3 sequence is 15 residues long. Germline CDR1 and CDR2: MNHEY and SVGEGT. The germline V and J ends were trimmed by 5 bases and 0 bases, with 11 bases remaining between them. CDR3 DNA sequence: TGTGCCAGCAGTCCGGGACAATCTAGCAATCAGCCCCAGCATTTT. This encodes CASSPGQSSNQPQHF.

The chain uses TRBV7-9 and TRBJ1-5, with a weak D call TRBD1 (5 bases). CDR3 length: 15 residues. Trimming removed 0 bases from V and 2 bases from J, with 8 bases in between. Per germline, CDR1 SEHNR and CDR2 FQNEAQ (reference sequence). The chain's CDR3 is CASSLALQGNQPQHF. The CDR3, as DNA: TGTGCCAGCAGCTTAGCCCTACAGGGCAATCAGCCCCAGCATTTT.

The V and J genes are TRBV7-9 and TRBJ1-5, with TRBD1 matching 9 bases. Germline CDR1 SEHNR, CDR2 FQNEAQ (reference sequence). This CDR3 is built from 16 residues. V gave up 5 bases and J gave up 1 base; unmatched junction bases: 6. The CDR3 region has the DNA TGTGCCAGCAGCGGACAGGGGTTTGGAAGCAATCAGCCCCAGCATTTT. Amino acid sequence: CASSGQGFGSNQPQHF.

The rearrangement joins TRBV5-1 to TRBJ1-1; D unclear. The CDR3 consists of 14 residues. V gave up 3 bases and J gave up 1 base, with 10 bases separating them. CDR1 and CDR2 from the germline V gene are SGHRS and YFSETQ. DNA for the CDR3: TGCGCCAGCAGCTCAGAGGCGAGGAACACTGAAGCTTTCTTT. As protein: CASSSEARNTEAFF.

This clone has more than one count but fewer than ten. This sample includes further DNA sequences coding for the same CDR3. The rearrangement joins TRBV5-4 to TRBJ1-1; maybe TRBD1 (6 bases). The V and J ends lost 4 bases and 5 bases respectively, with 18 bases between them. CDR1 is SGHNT, CDR2 YYREEE, per germline (reference sequence). CDR3 length: 15 residues. The CDR3 here is CASSRRGGAYTEAFF. The CDR3 region has the DNA TGTGCCAGCAGCCGGAGGGGGGGCGCGTATACTGAAGCTTTCTTT.

This chain joins TRBV12-2 and TRBJ1-1; TRBD1 was called by the table and not checked on the DNA. TRBV12-2 constitutes a pseudogene. This CDR3 has 19 amino acids. CDR3 in amino acids: CASRQTLTALQIMNTEAFF. The CDR3 DNA sequence: TGTGCAAGTCGCCAAACGTTGACAGCACTCCAAATCATGAACACTGAAGCTTTCTTT.

The rearrangement links TRBV19 to TRBJ1-2, with no clear D. From germline, CDR1 is LNHDA and CDR2 SQIVND (reference sequence). This CDR3 region has 12 residues. Trimming removed 3 bases from V and 7 bases from J, with 9 bases in between. The CDR3 region has the DNA TGTGCCAGTAGTATGTCTCGGAGTGGCTACACCTTC. Amino acids: CASSMSRSGYTF.

The genes are TRBV2 and TRBJ2-7, with TRBD1 matching 7 bases. Per germline, CDR1 SNHLY and CDR2 FYNNEI. J was trimmed by 5 bases and V by 5 bases; bases with no gene match: 3. The CDR3 covers 12 residues. CDR3 DNA sequence: TGTGCCAGCAGTACCAGGGGGAACGAGCAGTACTTC. This encodes CASSTRGNEQYF.

The chain uses TRBV4-2 and TRBJ1-1; D is ambiguous. V shed 4 bases and J shed 6 bases, with 6 bases lying between them. CDR1 is LGHNA, CDR2 YNFKEQ, per germline. This CDR3 has 11 amino acids. The CDR3 DNA reads TGTGCCAGCAGCCCCGGGTCTGAAGCTTTCTTT. The encoded protein is CASSPGSEAFF.

The chain combines TRBV29-1 with TRBJ1-1, with D maybe TRBD1 (5 bases). Trimming removed 5 bases from V and 5 bases from J, with 12 bases in between. This CDR3 comprises 12 residues. Germline CDR1 is SQVTM and CDR2 is ANQGSEA. CDR3 nucleotide sequence: TGCAGCGTTACCCACGGGGGAACTGAAGCTTTCTTT. Translated: CSVTHGGTEAFF.

In DNA, the CDR3 is TGTGCCAGCAGCTTCCAGGCCGGAACTGAAGCTTTCTTT. Encoded protein: CASSFQAGTEAFF. The V and J genes are TRBV7-8 and TRBJ1-1; D is undetermined. There are 13 residues in the CDR3. Per the germline V gene, CDR1 is SGHVS and CDR2 is FQNEAQ. V was pared by 3 bases and J by 5 bases, with 10 bases between.

The CDR3 DNA reads as TGTGCCAGCTTTACCGGGACAGGGAACACAGATACGCAGTATTTT. Its translation: CASFTGTGNTDTQYF. V is TRBV18 and J is TRBJ2-3; TRBD1 agrees at 9 bases. With 7 bases clipped from V and 2 bases from J, the junction kept 7 bases outside the gene matches. The V gene's germline CDR1 is KGHSH and CDR2 LQKENI. The CDR3 length is 15 residues. Full variable domain (outside the CDR3, taken from reference TRBV18 and TRBJ2-3): NAGVMQNPRHLVRRRGQEARLRCSPMKGHSHVYWYRQLPEEGLKFMVYLQKENIIDESGMPKERFSAEFPKEGPSILRIQQVVRGDSAAYFCASFTGTGNTDTQYFGPGTRLTVL.

V usage is TRBV7-9 and J usage is TRBJ2-2; tentatively, D is TRBD1 (6 bases). This CDR3 comprises 14 residues. The V gene lost 2 bases and the J gene lost 8 bases, with 12 bases spanning the gap. Germline V gives CDR1 SEHNR, CDR2 FQNEAQ (reference sequence). In nucleotides, the CDR3 is TGTGCCAGCAGCTTATCACCCGGGACAGGGGAGCTGTTTTTT. Translation: CASSLSPGTGELFF.

This clone was seen once. This sequence joins TRBV3-1 (or the pseudogene TRBV3-2) and TRBJ2-6; the D is unclear. V lost 1 base and J lost 0, with 4 bases in between. Per the germline V gene, CDR1 is LGHDT and CDR2 is YNNKEL (reference sequence). This CDR3 region has 15 residues. The CDR3 sequence is CASSQVSSGANVLTF. The CDR3 nucleotides are TGTGCCAGCAGCCAAGTGAGCTCTGGGGCCAACGTCCTGACTTTC.